This T cell receptor beta chain is from a study of beta chain features in type 1 diabetes. Study information: Researchers looked at some 99 million sorted cells across all samples.

The purity of all sorted populations exceeded 95%. Isolated RNA was reverse transcribed in full, so expressed TCRB transcripts were sequenced. Here immunoSEQ multiplex PCR was the method, and the copy in TCRdb shows in-frame clones only, minus some. Here the sample spans just over 450,000 clones, 25% to 35% being singletons. There are a few counts of this clone. V dropped 1 base and J dropped 6; count of bases not matched to a gene: 6. Germline V lookup: CDR1 GTSNPN, CDR2 SVGIG (reference sequence). The CDR3 consists of 14 residues. Sequencing used naive CD4+ T cells from blood. The rearrangement links TRBV30 to TRBJ1-5; 7 bases line up with TRBD1. The origin of this receptor is a man in his late teens or twenties in good health. The DNA of the CDR3 is TGTGCCTGGAGTGGGGACAGTTGGGGTCAGCCCCAGCATTTT. This translates into CAWSGDSWGQPQHF.